This TCR beta chain was observed in a study of tumor and adjacent non-tumor tissue in lung cancer. Study information: There were roughly 11 adenocarcinoma, a couple of squamous cell carcinoma and 1 small cell lung cancer cases. Stage I to III disease affected some 11 men and roughly five women aged roughly 31 to 80. Findings and caveats of the study: Compared with tumor, normal lung showed significantly lower TCR diversity. Tumor repertoires had a smaller top 100 clone share than normal lung.

Turning to this clonotype: What it binds is not known. One end of the junction does not line up with germline, which may come from a read error.

No cell sorting was done before RNA was extracted from the tissue. Distant lung tissue was collected more than 3 cm away from the tumor edge. A modified ARM-PCR protocol with three rounds of nested PCR amplified TCRbeta. Each CDR3 protein is one row after TCRdb ran MiXCR on the multiplex PCR reads. This table has approximately 80,000 distinct CDR3 sequences, about four fifths appearing once. The sequence derives from a man in his sixties with non-small cell lung cancer. The sequenced sample was distant non-tumor lung tissue.

The CDR3 DNA follows: TGCGCCTGCAGCCAAGAGTATCCAGGGGTGACCTACGAGCAGTACTTC. Translating gives CACSQEYPGVTYEQYF. The chain has TRBV4-3 and TRBJ2-7, with D possibly being TRBD1 (6 bases). Germline V CDR1 and CDR2: LGHNA, YSLEER. This CDR3 has 16 amino acids.